The sequence of this T cell receptor beta chain was determined in a study of blood T cell repertoires in COVID-19. Turning to the study itself: The samples span acute and convalescent COVID-19 from the United States, Italy and Spain. The analysed material was cDNA or gDNA that came from T cells, B-cell-depleted T cells, or PBMCs.

The CDR3 covers 15 residues. From germline, CDR1 is KGHSH and CDR2 LQKENI. V lost 3 bases, J lost 3 bases, and 5 bases stayed unmatched. Original methodology: Estimates of nucleated cell counts were drawn from the amplification of reference gene primers. Assay used: immunoSEQ multiplex PCR; TCRdb lists only in-frame clones, some missing. V and J calls and clone size are as listed in that table; D and trimming were resolved from the DNA. Of 200,000 to 250,000 clones in the sample, around 89% were seen once. Exposed volunteers were people who met a COVID-19 case within 2 weeks before study entry. The origin of this receptor is a man between 25 and 39 years old who had been exposed to COVID-19. The sample was PBMCs or T cells enriched from blood (not recorded which). V is TRBV18 and J is TRBJ1-2; 9 bases fit TRBD1. The CDR3 protein is CASSPPGQGYYGYTF. In DNA, the CDR3 is TGTGCCAGCTCACCCCCGGGACAGGGTTACTATGGCTACACCTTC. The full variable domain, completed using reference TRBV18 and TRBJ1-2, is NAGVMQNPRHLVRRRGQEARLRCSPMKGHSHVYWYRQLPEEGLKFMVYLQKENIIDESGMPKERFSAEFPKEGPSILRIQQVVRGDSAAYFCASSPPGQGYYGYTFGSGTRLTVV.